This T cell receptor beta chain was found in a study of yellow fever vaccine responses in identical twins. General observations from the study: Reportedly, twins showed a vaccine T cell response that looked partly convergent and partly personalized.

The CDR3 runs 13 residues. Germline CDR1 reads SGHRS; CDR2 reads YFSETQ. Trimming took 3 bases from V and 1 from J, leaving 7 bases between them. TCRdb reanalysed the RT-PCR reads using MiXCR and keeps one entry per CDR3 protein. The sample shows roughly 3,000 distinct CDR3 sequences, around nine tenths of them seen only once. In regard to this clonotype: Its specificity is not known.

The chain is built from TRBV5-1 and TRBJ1-1, with D unclear. The TCR was taken from a woman younger than 35 who received the yellow fever vaccine. The sample here was T cells from blood (PBMCs), unsorted or a sorted subset (not recorded which), taken before or after yellow fever vaccination (not recorded which). The CDR3 DNA follows: TGCGCCAGCAGCTCTGATCCGAACACTGAAGCTTTCTTT. It codes for CASSSDPNTEAFF.